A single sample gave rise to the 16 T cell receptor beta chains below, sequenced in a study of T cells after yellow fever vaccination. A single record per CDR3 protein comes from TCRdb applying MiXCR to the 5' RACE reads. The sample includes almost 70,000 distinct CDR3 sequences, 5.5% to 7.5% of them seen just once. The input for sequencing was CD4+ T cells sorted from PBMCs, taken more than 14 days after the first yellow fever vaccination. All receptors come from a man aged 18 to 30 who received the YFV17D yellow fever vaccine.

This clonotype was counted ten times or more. The CDR3 nucleotides read TGCGCCAGCAGCCAAGAATCGCACTTCAACGAGCAGTACTTC. Protein sequence: CASSQESHFNEQYF. The chain couples TRBV4-1 to TRBJ2-7; D not resolved. Trimming shortened V by 0 bases and J by 5 bases, and 11 bases separated the two germline ends. Germline V gene sequence: CDR1 MGHRA, CDR2 YSYEKL. The CDR3 loop spans 14 amino acids.

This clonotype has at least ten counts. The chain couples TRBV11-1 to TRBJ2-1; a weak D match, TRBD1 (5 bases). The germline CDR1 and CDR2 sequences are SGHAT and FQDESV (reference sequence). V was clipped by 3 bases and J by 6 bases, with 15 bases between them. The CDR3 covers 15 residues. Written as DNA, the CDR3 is TGTGCCAGCAGCTTTGGGGCTGTGCCGGTCAATGAGCAGTTCTTC. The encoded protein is CASSFGAVPVNEQFF.

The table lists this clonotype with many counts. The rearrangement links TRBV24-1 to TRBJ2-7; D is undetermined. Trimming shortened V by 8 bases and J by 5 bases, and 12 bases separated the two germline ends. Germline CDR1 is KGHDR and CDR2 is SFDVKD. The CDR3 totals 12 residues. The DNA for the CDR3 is TGTGCCACCAAGTATCTGGGTAACGAGCAGTACGTC. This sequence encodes CATKYLGNEQYV.

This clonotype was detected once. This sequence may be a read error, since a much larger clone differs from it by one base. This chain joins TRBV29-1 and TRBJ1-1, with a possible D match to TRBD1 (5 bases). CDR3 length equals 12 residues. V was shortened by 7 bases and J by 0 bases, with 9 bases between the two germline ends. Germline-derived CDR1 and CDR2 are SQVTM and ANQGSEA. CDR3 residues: CSATDMNTEAFF. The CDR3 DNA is TGCAGCGCAACGGACATGAACACTGAAGCTTTCTTT.

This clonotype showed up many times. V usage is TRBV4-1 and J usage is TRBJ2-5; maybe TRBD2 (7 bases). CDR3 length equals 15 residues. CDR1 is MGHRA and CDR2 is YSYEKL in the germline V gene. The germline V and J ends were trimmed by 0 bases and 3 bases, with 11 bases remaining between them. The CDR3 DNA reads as TGCGCCAGCAGCCAAGATCCGGGGGGCGAAGAGACCCAGTACTTC. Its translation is CASSQDPGGEETQYF.

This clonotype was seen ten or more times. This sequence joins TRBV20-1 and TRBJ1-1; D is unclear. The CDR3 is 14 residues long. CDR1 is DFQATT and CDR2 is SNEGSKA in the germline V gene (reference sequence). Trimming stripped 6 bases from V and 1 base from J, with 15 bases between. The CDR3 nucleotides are TGCAGTGCCCCCCCCGGGCAGAAGAACACTGAAGCTTTCTTT. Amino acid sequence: CSAPPGQKNTEAFF.

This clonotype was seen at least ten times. DNA for the CDR3: TGTGCCAGCAGCTCACAGGGGGCTGGGCAGCCCCAGCATTTT. Protein: CASSSQGAGQPQHF. The chain uses TRBV7-2 and TRBJ1-5; 9 nucleotides line up with TRBD1. Looked up from germline, CDR1 is SGHTA and CDR2 is FQGNSA. V dropped 4 bases and J dropped 7; count of bases not matched to a gene: 5. The CDR3 is made up of 14 amino acids.

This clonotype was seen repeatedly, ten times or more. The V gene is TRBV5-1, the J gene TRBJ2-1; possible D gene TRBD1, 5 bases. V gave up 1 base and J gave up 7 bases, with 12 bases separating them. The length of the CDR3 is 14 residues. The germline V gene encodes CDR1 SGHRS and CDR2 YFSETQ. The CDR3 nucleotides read TGCGCCAGCAGCTTGCGGACACTGGGGAATGAGCAGTTCTTC. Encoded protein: CASSLRTLGNEQFF.

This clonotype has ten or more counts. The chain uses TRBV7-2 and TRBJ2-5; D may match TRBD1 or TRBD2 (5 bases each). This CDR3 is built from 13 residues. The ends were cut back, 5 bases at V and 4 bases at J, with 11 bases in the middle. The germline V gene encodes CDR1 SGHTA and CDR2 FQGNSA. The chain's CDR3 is CASSPGGGETQYF. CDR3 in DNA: TGTGCCAGCAGCCCTGGTGGGGGAGAGACCCAGTACTTC.

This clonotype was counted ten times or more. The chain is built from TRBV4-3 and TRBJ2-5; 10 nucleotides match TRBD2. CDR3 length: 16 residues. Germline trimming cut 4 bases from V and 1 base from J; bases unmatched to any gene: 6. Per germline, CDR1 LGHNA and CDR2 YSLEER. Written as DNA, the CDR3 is TGCGCCAGCAGCCTGAGGACTAGCGGATTCCAAGAGACCCAGTACTTC. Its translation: CASSLRTSGFQETQYF.

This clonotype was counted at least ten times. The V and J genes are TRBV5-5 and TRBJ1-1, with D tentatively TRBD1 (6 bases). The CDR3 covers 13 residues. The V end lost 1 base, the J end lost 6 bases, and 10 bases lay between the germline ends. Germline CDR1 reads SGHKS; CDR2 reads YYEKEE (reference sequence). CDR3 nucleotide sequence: TGTGCCAGCAGCTTGCCGACAGGCGCTGAAGCTTTCTTT. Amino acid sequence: CASSLPTGAEAFF. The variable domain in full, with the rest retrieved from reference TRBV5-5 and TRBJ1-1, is DAGVTQSPTHLIKTRGQQVTLRCSPISGHKSVSWYQQVLGQGPQFIFQYYEKEERGRGNFPDRFSARQFPNYSSELNVNALLLGDSALYLCASSLPTGAEAFFGQGTRLTVV.

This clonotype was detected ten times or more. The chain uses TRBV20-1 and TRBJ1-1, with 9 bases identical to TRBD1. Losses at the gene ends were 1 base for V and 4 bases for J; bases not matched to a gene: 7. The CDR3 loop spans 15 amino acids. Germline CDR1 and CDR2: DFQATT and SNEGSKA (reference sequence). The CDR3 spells CSARASDRGGTEAFF. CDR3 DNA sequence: TGCAGTGCTAGAGCTTCGGACAGGGGTGGCACTGAAGCTTTCTTT.

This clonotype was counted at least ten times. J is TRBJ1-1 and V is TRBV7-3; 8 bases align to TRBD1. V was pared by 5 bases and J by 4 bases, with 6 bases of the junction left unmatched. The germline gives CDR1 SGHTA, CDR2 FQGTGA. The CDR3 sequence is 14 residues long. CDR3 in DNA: TGTGCCAGCAGCCTGACAGGGGTGAGCACTGAAGCTTTCTTT. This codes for CASSLTGVSTEAFF.

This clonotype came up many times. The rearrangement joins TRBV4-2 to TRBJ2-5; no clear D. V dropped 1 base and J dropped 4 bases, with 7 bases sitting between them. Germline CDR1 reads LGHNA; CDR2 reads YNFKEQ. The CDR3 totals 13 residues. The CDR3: CASSQGRRETQYF. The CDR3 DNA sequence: TGTGCCAGCAGCCAAGGCCGCAGAGAGACCCAGTACTTC.

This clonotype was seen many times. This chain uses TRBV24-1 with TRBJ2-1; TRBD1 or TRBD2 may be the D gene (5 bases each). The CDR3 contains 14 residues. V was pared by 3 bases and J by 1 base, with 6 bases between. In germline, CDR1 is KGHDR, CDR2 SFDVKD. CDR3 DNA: TGTGCCACCAGTGATGGGGGATCCTACAATGAGCAGTTCTTC. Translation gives CATSDGGSYNEQFF.

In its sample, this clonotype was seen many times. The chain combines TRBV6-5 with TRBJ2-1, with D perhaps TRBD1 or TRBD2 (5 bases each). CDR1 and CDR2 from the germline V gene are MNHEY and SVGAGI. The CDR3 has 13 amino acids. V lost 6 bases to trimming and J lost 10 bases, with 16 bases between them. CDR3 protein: CASSTTVRDEQFF. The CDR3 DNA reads TGTGCCAGCAGCACCACCGTGAGGGACGAGCAGTTCTTC.